The present entry profiles one TCR beta chain with its context. V lost 1 base and J lost 0, with 10 bases in between. Per the germline V gene, CDR1 is SGHTA and CDR2 is FQGNSA. The CDR3 loop spans 15 amino acids. The data are from a study of T-cell reconstitution after alpha-beta-depleted transplantation in children. This sample's TCRbeta library carried unique molecular identifier barcodes. TCRdb recomputed calls from the PCR reads with MiXCR, one row per CDR3 protein. The repertoire has roughly 490,000 distinct CDR3 sequences, more than 9.5% of them found once; the top ten carry 11% to 15%. Here the sequenced sample was PBMCs, mostly from graft donor cells, taken 180 days after TCRalphabeta/CD19-depleted stem cell transplant. The TCR comes from a female patient between 2 and 15 years old who had a stem cell transplant for aplastic anemia, so the T cells may come from the graft donor. The V call is TRBV7-2, the J call TRBJ2-7; D perhaps matches TRBD1 (5 bases). This CDR3 reads CASSLVGRVSYEQYF. The CDR3 region has the DNA TGTGCCAGCAGCTTAGTGGGCAGGGTCTCCTACGAGCAGTACTTC.